This passage covers 15 T cell receptor beta chains from one sample sequenced in a study of CXCR3-negative and CXCR3-positive naive CD8 T cells. It was by 5' RACE with UMI labels that the TRB cDNA libraries were prepared. TCRdb processed the 5' RACE reads again and assigns one entry to each CDR3 protein, with no DNA. The sample data list some 60,000 distinct CDR3 sequences. Overall study findings and caveats: Against CXCR3-negative naive cells, CXCR3-positive naive cells showed more hydrophobic TRB CDR3s.

Their cognate antigens are unknown. The sequencing input was naive CXCR3+ CD8+ T cells from blood. Subset in this sample: CD45RO-CCR7+CD27+CD95- naive CD8+ T cells expressing CXCR3 (TNR3+). Receptor source: a human donor in good health. Some clones in this sample may be carry-over from other donors' samples.

This chain connects TRBV7-2 to TRBJ1-3. The CDR3 has 15 residues. Germline assignment: CDR1 SGHTA and CDR2 FQGNSA. The CDR3 here is CASSFGQSSGNTIYF.

This sequence joins TRBV12-5 and TRBJ2-3. The CDR3 extends over 11 amino acids. Germline CDR1 is LGHNT and CDR2 is FRNRAP. The chain's CDR3 is CASREDYTQYF.

The chain is built from TRBV18 and TRBJ1-1. The CDR3 extends over 14 amino acids. Germline V gene data show CDR1 as KGHSH and CDR2 as LQKENI. The chain's CDR3 is CASSPPGRNTEAFF.

The chain is built from TRBV11-1 and TRBJ2-2. Germline CDR1 and CDR2: SGHAT and FQDESV (reference sequence). The CDR3 has 15 amino acids. CDR3 amino acids: CASSLSSRGTGELFF.

This CDR3 is CSVEFRLAGPSYEQYF. The chain has TRBV29-1 and TRBJ2-7; no DNA is available, so the TRBD2 call from TCRdb remains unchecked. CDR1 and CDR2 from the germline V gene are SQVTM and ANQGSEA. CDR3 size: 16 residues.

This chain joins TRBV29-1 and TRBJ1-4. The CDR3 runs 12 residues. The V gene's germline CDR1 is SQVTM and CDR2 ANQGSEA. This CDR3 reads CSVRVVNEKLFF.

The rearrangement links TRBV29-1 to TRBJ2-7. In germline, CDR1 is SQVTM, CDR2 ANQGSEA. The CDR3 is 13 amino acids. This CDR3 is CSVEEQDTYEQYF.

V gene TRBV6-5 combines with J gene TRBJ1-2; there is no DNA to check the TCRdb D call of TRBD1. CDR1 and CDR2 from the germline V gene are MNHEY and SVGAGI. This CDR3 region has 13 residues. CDR3 protein: CASSCEGVQGYTF.

The chain couples TRBV4-1 to TRBJ2-7; the D gene TCRdb calls, TRBD1, cannot be checked with no DNA. Germline V gene sequence: CDR1 MGHRA, CDR2 YSYEKL. The CDR3 is 15 residues long. CDR3: CASSQVDRATYEQYF.

The chain carries TRBV23-1 and TRBJ2-3. TRBV23-1 is known as an ORF, though its function is uncertain. The CDR3 is 18 residues long. CDR3 loop: CASSQFCPGSFHTDTQYF.

This chain joins TRBV7-9 and TRBJ1-2. From germline, CDR1 is SEHNR and CDR2 FQNEAQ (reference sequence). The CDR3 is 13 amino acids. The CDR3 region is CASNSQDNYGYTF. The whole variable domain, filled in from reference TRBV7-9 and TRBJ1-2, reads DTGVSQNPRHKITKRGQNVTFRCDPISEHNRLYWYRQTLGQGPEFLTYFQNEAQLEKSRLLSDRFSAERPKGSFSTLEIQRTEQGDSAMYLCASNSQDNYGYTFGSGTRLTVV.

The chain has TRBV10-3 and TRBJ2-7; the TRBD1 assignment by TCRdb is unverifiable without DNA. The CDR3 is made up of 11 amino acids. The germline CDR1 and CDR2 sequences are ENHRY and SYGVKD. CDR3: CAIRGENEQYF.

The CDR3 protein is CASSSGLAAAGTDTQYF. The chain has TRBV7-8 and TRBJ2-3; TCRdb gives TRBD2 as the D gene, but with no DNA this cannot be confirmed. Germline CDR1 reads SGHVS; CDR2 reads FQNEAQ. The CDR3 is made up of 17 amino acids. The variable domain in full, with the rest retrieved from reference TRBV7-8 and TRBJ2-3, is GAGVSQSPRYKVAKRGQDVALRCDPISGHVSLFWYQQALGQGPEFLTYFQNEAQLDKSGLPSDRFFAERPEGSVSTLKIQRTQQEDSAVYLCASSSGLAAAGTDTQYFGPGTRLTVL.

J is TRBJ1-5 and V is TRBV19. The CDR3 spans 15 residues. The germline V gene encodes CDR1 LNHDA and CDR2 SQIVND (reference sequence). CDR3 sequence reads: CASSITAYSNQPQHF.

The rearrangement links TRBV19 to TRBJ2-3; absent DNA, TCRdb's TRBD1 call cannot be checked. The length of the CDR3 is 14 residues. Looked up from germline, CDR1 is LNHDA and CDR2 is SQIVND (reference sequence). This chain's CDR3 is CASLGTGLTDTQYF.